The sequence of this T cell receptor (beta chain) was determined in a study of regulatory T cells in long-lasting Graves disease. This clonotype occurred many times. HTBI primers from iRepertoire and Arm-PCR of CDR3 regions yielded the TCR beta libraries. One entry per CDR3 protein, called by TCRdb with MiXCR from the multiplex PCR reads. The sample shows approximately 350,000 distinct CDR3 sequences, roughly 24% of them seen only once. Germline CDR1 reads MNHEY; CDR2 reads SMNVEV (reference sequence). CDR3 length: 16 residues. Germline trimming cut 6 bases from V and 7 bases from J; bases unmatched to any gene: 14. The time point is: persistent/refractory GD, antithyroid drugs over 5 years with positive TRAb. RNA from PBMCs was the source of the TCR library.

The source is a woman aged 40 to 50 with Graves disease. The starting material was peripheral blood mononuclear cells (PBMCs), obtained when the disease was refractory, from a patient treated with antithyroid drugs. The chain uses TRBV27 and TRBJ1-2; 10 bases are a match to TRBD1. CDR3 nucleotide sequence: TGTGCCAGCAGGCTTAGGGGACAGGGGAATTTAGGTGGCTACACCTTC. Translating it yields CASRLRGQGNLGGYTF.